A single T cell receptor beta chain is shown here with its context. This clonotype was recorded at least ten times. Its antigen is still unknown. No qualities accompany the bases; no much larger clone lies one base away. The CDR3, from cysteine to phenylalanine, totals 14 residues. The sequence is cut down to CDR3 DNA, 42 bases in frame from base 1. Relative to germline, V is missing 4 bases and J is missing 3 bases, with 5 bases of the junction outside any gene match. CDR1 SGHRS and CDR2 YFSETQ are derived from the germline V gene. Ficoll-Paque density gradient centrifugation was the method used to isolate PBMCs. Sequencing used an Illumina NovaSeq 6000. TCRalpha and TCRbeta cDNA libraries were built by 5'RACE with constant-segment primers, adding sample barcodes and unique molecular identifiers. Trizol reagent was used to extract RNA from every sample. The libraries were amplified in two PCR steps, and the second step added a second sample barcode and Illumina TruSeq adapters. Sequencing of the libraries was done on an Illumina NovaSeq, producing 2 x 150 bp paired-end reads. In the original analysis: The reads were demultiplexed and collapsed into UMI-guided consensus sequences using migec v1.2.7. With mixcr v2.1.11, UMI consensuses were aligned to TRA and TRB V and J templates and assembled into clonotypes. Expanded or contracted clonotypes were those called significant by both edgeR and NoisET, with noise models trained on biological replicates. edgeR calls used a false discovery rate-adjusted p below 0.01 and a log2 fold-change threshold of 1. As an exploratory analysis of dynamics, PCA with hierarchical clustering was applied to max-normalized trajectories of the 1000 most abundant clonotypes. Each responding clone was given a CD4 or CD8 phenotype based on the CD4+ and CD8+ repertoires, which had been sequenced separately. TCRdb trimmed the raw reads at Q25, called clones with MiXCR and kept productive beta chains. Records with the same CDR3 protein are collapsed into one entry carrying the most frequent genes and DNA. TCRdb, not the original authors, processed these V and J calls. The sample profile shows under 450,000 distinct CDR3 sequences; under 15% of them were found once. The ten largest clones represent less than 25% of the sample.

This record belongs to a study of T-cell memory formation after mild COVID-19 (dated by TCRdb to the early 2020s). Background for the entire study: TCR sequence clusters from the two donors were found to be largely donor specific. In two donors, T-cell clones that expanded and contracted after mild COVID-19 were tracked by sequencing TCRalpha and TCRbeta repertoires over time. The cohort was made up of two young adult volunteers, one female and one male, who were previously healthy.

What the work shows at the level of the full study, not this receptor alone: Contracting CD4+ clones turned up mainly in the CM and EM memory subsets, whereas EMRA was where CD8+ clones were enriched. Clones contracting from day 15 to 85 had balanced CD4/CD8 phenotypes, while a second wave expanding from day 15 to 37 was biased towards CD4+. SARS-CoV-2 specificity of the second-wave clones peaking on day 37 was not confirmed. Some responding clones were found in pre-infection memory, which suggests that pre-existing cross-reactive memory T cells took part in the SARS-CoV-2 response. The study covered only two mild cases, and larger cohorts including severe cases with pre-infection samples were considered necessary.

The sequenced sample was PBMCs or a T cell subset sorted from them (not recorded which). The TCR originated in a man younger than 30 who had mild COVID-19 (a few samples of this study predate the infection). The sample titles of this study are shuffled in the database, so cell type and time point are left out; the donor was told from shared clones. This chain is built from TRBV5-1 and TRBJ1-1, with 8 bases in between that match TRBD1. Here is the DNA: TGCGCCAGCAGCGATGGACAGGGCCACACTGAAGCTTTCTTT. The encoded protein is CASSDGQGHTEAFF.